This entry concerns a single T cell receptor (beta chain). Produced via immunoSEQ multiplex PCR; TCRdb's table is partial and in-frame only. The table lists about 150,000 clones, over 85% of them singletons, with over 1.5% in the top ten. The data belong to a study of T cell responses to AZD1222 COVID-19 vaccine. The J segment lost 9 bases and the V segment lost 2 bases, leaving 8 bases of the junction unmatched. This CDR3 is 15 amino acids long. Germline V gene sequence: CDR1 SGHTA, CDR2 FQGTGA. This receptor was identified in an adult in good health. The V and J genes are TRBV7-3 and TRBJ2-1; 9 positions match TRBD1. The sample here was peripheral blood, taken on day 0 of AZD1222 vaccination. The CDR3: CASSLRQGGLSEQFF. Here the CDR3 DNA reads TGTGCCAGCAGCTTACGACAGGGGGGCTTAAGTGAGCAGTTCTTC. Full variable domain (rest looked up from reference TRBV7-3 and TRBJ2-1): GAGVSQTPSNKVTEKGKYVELRCDPISGHTALYWYRQSLGQGPEFLIYFQGTGAADDSGLPNDRFFAVRPEGSVSTLKIQRTERGDSAVYLCASSLRQGGLSEQFFGPGTRLTVL.